This T cell receptor beta chain was sequenced for a study of blood T cells in healthy people across ages. For the second PCR, which ran for 7 to 11 cycles, a sample-barcoded 5' primer and a J-beta primer mix were used. TCRdb analysed the 5' RACE reads with MiXCR anew, one entry per CDR3 protein. The data contain hundreds of thousands of distinct CDR3 sequences, roughly 44% of them singletons. Broader study findings: Greater diversity and more naive CD4+ cells were seen in long-lived donors than in aged donors.

This CDR3 comprises 14 residues. Trimming took 3 bases from V and 9 from J, leaving 15 bases between them. Germline V gives CDR1 SGHAT, CDR2 FQNNGV. A word on this clonotype: No antigen is known for it. Since a much larger clone is just one base distant, this may be a read error.

The sequenced sample was blood. The source is a man aged 55 to 70 in good health. The chain carries TRBV11-2 and TRBJ1-5; weak D call: TRBD1 (6 bases). The CDR3: CASSFRQEAWPQHF. Here the CDR3 DNA reads TGTGCCAGCAGCTTCAGACAGGAGGCCTGGCCCCAGCATTTT.